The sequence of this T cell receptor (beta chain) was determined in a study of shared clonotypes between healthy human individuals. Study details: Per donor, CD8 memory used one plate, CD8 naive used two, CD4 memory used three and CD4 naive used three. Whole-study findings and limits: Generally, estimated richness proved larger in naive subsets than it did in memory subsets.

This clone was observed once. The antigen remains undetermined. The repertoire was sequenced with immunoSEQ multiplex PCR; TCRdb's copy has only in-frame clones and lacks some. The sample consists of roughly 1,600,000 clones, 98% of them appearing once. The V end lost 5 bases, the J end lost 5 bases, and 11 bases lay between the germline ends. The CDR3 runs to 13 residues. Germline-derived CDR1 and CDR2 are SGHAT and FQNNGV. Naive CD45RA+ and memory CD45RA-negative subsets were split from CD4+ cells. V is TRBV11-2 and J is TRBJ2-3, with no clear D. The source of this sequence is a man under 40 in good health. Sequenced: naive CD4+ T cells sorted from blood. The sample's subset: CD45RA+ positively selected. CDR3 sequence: CASSRSVRDTQYF. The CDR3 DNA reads TGTGCCAGCAGCCGTTCTGTACGAGATACGCAGTATTTT.